These 8 T cell receptor beta chains were all obtained from the same sample, sequenced in a study of tissue T cells after allogeneic stem cell transplantation. Only in-frame clones appear in the TCRdb table, and some are missing; sequencing was by immunoSEQ multiplex PCR. The repertoire holds tens of thousands of clones, 85% seen once, with roughly 3.6% in the top ten. The specimen was blood, collected before transplantation. The source is a woman aged 18-55 years who later had graft-versus-host disease after an allogeneic stem cell transplant.

In this sample, this clone turned up once. J is TRBJ1-2 and V is TRBV6-4, with TRBD1 matching over 7 bases. Looked up from germline, CDR1 is MRHNA and CDR2 is SNTAGT. This CDR3 has 16 amino acids. The trim removed 6 bases at V and 5 bases at J, leaving 15 bases unmatched. The CDR3 sequence: CASSSYHRDSQYGYTF. Here the CDR3 DNA reads TGTGCCAGCAGCAGTTATCACCGGGACAGTCAATATGGCTACACCTTC.

The chain is built from TRBV27 and TRBJ1-1; TRBD1 is a possible D gene (5 bases). The CDR3 is 14 residues long. Germline lookup yields CDR1 MNHEY and CDR2 SMNVEV (reference sequence). The ends were cut back, 3 bases at V and 5 bases at J, with 13 bases in the middle. CDR3 nucleotides: TGTGCCAGCAGTTTGGGGCCAGGGTTGACTGAAGCTTTCTTT. Its translation is CASSLGPGLTEAFF.

The chain links TRBV2 to TRBJ1-1; D remains unclear. This CDR3 has 14 amino acids. The germline CDR1 and CDR2 sequences are SNHLY and FYNNEI. Trimming cost V 7 bases and J 6 bases, with 18 bases left between them. CDR3 region: CASTREGSGAEAFF. CDR3 DNA: TGTGCCAGCACAAGGGAGGGTTCCGGAGCTGAAGCTTTCTTT.

As DNA, the CDR3 is TGTGCCAGCAGCCTCGGGGACGGAAGAAATGCCTACGAGCAGTACTTC. It specifies CASSLGDGRNAYEQYF. The chain uses TRBV11-2 and TRBJ2-7; D may match TRBD1 or TRBD2 (5 bases each). V lost 5 bases, J lost 2 bases, and 19 bases lay in between. The germline CDR1 and CDR2 sequences are SGHAT and FQNNGV. The CDR3 has 16 residues.

This chain uses TRBV27 with TRBJ1-5; D is uncertain. The CDR3 sequence is 14 residues long. Trimming cost V 5 bases and J 6 bases, with 14 bases left between them. Germline V lookup: CDR1 MNHEY, CDR2 SMNVEV (reference sequence). Written as DNA, the CDR3 is TGTGCCAGCAGTCCAGGACTCGTAGGTCAGCCCCAGCATTTT. It is translated as CASSPGLVGQPQHF.

This clone was seen a single time. This chain connects TRBV5-1 to TRBJ2-3, with 12 bases lining up with TRBD1. Germline V lookup: CDR1 SGHRS, CDR2 YFSETQ. The CDR3 spans 14 residues. The junction had 6 bases not matched to a gene; V was cut back by 9 bases and J by 4 bases. CDR3 nucleotide sequence: TGCGCCACTGCGGGACAGGGGGCGTCAGATACGCAGTATTTT. Translated: CATAGQGASDTQYF.

V usage is TRBV7-2 and J usage is TRBJ2-7; D possibly corresponds to TRBD1 (5 bases). CDR3 length: 16 residues. Deletions cut 1 base from V and 4 bases from J, with 17 bases between. The V gene's germline CDR1 is SGHTA and CDR2 FQGNSA. This chain's CDR3 is CASSLEEWARVYEQYF. CDR3 sequence (DNA): TGTGCCAGCAGCTTAGAGGAGTGGGCCAGGGTTTACGAGCAGTACTTC. Variable domain in full (rest from reference TRBV7-2 and TRBJ2-7): GAGVSQSPSNKVTEKGKDVELRCDPISGHTALYWYRQSLGQGLEFLIYFQGNSAPDKSGLPSDRFSAERTGGSVSTLTIQRTQQEDSAVYLCASSLEEWARVYEQYFGPGTRLTVT.

The chain joins TRBV6-5 to TRBJ1-2, with a weak D call TRBD1 (5 bases). CDR1 is MNHEY, CDR2 SVGAGI, per germline. The germline V and J ends were trimmed by 0 bases and 7 bases, with 12 bases remaining between them. CDR3 length: 14 residues. In DNA, the CDR3 is TGTGCCAGCAGTTACTCTGGGGGTCAGGTTGGCTACACCTTC. Translating gives CASSYSGGQVGYTF.